Given below is one T cell receptor beta chain in context. Its target antigen remains unknown. No base-level quality is on record; no much larger clone is a single base apart. The sample comes from a study of blood T cell repertoires in COVID-19 (dated by TCRdb to the early 2020s). As for the study more broadly: The collaborator samples originated in the United States, Italy and Spain and spanned the acute and convalescent phases of COVID-19. A de-identified subject ID, COVID-19 status, age in years and sex were almost always included in the sample metadata. The samples were drawn from two sources: the first 160 participants of the ongoing ImmuneRACE study, and 950 to 1,500 subjects contributed by 6 global collaborators. The dataset comprised deeply sampled blood TCRbeta repertoires from subjects exposed to, actively infected with, or recovered from COVID-19. Where HLA class I and class II types were available, the types were taken from metadata supplied by the sample provider, not from assay-based typing. A freely available public database, intended as a resource for researchers studying the immune response to SARS-CoV-2, is where the repertoires were released. The prospective study material was composed of cDNA or gDNA derived from T cells, B-cell-depleted T cells, or PBMCs.

TCRbeta CDR3 regions were amplified from genomic DNA by means of the immunoSEQ Assay, a bias-controlled multiplex PCR. The authors' analysis ran thus. Nucleated cell counts per sample were estimated from amplification of reference gene primers within the assay. To quantify the absolute abundance of each unique TCRbeta CDR3 rearrangement, sequence reads were collapsed and filtered. For each sample, productive Simpson clonality was calculated by taking the square root of Simpson's diversity index across productive rearrangements. TCRdb stores this immuneACCESS table with in-frame sequences only. Part of the clones is absent; in the studies checked, under half of the shortfall reflects unresolved V genes, and no reason is known for the rest. From that table come the V and J calls and clone size; the DNA was used to work out D and trimming. Across this sample there are about 300,000 clones, with about 82% seen only once. Together, the top ten hold 1.5% to 2% of the sample.

General findings and caveats noted by the study authors: Clinical and demographic metadata were provided uncurated, with the amount varying by source and participant.

Whole blood was collected in K2EDTA tubes by collaborating institutions according to the institutions' own protocols. For TCRbeta analysis, collaborator samples were shipped as frozen whole blood, as isolated PBMCs, or as DNA extracted from either sample type. The source of this sequence is a woman aged 50 to 60 with acute or convalescent COVID-19. The sample was peripheral blood.

The DNA is as follows: TGTGCCAGCAGAGGGGGGGACTATGGCTACACCTTC. This sequence encodes CASRGGDYGYTF. The chain employs TRBV7-2 and TRBJ1-2, and possibly TRBD1, on 6 matching bases. CDR1 SGHTA and CDR2 FQGNSA are derived from the germline V gene. The CDR3 measures 12 amino acids from cysteine to phenylalanine. Only CDR3 DNA is held: 36 bases, read in frame from base 1. The trim is 6 bases for V and 3 bases for J, with a gap of 8 bases between the germline ends.